The present T cell receptor beta chain was sequenced within a study of CD8 T cells in ankylosing spondylitis. Whole-study results and caveats: Disease-linked clones displayed a CD8+ phenotype and appeared relatively rarely in peripheral blood. Roughly 8 highly homologous variants made up a TCR beta motif that seemed to typify ankylosing spondylitis blood.

This clonotype was counted between two and nine times. The antigen is not known. Each CDR3 protein gets one entry after TCRdb re-called the 5' RACE reads with MiXCR. The sample comprises approximately 100,000 distinct CDR3 sequences, about 8.3% of which are singletons, and 9.5% to 10% rests with the top ten. The CDR3 spans 12 residues. The germline CDR1 and CDR2 sequences are SGHRS and YFSETQ. Trimming took off 1 base at V and 3 bases at J, with 4 bases between the two ends. The chain carries TRBV5-1 and TRBJ1-1; no firm D call. The clonotype was recovered from a male donor with ankylosing spondylitis or in good health (not recorded which). Sequences were obtained from blood, either unsorted or a sorted T cell fraction (not recorded which). CDR3 sequence reads: CASSLQDTEAFF. The CDR3 nucleotides read TGCGCCAGCAGCTTGCAGGACACTGAAGCTTTCTTT.